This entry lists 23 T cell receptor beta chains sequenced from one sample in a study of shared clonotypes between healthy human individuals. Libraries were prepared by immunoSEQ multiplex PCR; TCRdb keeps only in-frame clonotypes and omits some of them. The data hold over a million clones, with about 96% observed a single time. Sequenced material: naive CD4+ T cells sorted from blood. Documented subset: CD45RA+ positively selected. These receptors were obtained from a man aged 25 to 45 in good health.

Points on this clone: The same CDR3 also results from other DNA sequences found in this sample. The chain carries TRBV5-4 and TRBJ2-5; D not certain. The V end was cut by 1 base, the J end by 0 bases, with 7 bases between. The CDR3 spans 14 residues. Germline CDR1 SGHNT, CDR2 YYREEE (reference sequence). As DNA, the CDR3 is TGTGCCAGCAGCTTGAGAGATAACCAAGAGACCCAGTACTTC. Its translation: CASSLRDNQETQYF.

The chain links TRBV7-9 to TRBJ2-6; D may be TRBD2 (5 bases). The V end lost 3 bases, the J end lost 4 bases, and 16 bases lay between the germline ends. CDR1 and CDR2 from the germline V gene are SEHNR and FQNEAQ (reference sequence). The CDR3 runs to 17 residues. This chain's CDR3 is CASSLTQPSGGANVLTF. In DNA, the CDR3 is TGTGCCAGCAGCTTGACCCAGCCTTCGGGAGGGGCCAACGTCCTGACTTTC.

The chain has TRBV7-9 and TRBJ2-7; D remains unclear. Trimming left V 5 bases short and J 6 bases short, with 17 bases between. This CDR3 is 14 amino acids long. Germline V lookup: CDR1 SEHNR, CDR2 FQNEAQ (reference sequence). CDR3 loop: CASSRLEPLREQYF. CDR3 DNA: TGTGCCAGCAGCCGGCTTGAGCCCTTACGCGAGCAGTACTTC.

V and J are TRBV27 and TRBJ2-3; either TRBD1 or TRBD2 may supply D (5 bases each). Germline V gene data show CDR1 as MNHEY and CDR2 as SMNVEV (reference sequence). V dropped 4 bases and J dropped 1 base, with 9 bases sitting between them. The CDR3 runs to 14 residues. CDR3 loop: CASSSMGGTDTQYF. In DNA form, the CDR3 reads TGTGCCAGCAGTTCCATGGGGGGCACAGATACGCAGTATTTT.

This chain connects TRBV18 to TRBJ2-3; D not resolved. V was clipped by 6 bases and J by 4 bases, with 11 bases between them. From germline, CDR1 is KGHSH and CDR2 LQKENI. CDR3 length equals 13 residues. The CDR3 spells CASSRLPADTQYF. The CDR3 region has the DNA TGTGCCAGCTCGCGGCTTCCAGCAGATACGCAGTATTTT.

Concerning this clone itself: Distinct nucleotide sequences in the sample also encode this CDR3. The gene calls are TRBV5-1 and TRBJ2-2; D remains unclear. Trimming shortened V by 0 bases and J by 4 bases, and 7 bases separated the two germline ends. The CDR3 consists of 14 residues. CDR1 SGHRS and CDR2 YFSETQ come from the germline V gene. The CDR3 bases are TGCGCCAGCAGCTTGGAGGGCTCCACCGGGGAGCTGTTTTTT. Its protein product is CASSLEGSTGELFF.

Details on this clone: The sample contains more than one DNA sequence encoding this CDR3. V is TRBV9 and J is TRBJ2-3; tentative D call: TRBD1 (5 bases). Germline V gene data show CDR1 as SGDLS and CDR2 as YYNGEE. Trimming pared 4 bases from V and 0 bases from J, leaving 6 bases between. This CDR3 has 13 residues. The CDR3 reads CASSPGSTDTQYF. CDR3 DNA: TGTGCCAGCAGCCCAGGGAGCACAGATACGCAGTATTTT.

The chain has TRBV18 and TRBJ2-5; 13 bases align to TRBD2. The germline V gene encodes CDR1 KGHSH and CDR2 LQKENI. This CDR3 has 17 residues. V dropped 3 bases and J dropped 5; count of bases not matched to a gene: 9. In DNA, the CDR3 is TGTGCCAGCTCACCTCTTGGACTAGCGGGAGTAGGTGAGACCCAGTACTTC. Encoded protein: CASSPLGLAGVGETQYF.

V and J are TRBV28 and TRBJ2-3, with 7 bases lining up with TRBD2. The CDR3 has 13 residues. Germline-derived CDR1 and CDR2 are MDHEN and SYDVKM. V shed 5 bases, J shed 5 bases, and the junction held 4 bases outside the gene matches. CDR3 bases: TGTGCCAGCAGTCCCGGACTAGTAGATACGCAGTATTTT. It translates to CASSPGLVDTQYF.

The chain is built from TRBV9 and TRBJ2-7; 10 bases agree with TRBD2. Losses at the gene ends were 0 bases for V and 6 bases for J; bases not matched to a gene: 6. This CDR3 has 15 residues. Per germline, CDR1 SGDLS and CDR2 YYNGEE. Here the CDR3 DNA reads TGTGCCAGCAGCGTAGAAGCGGGAGGGGCCCTCGAGCAGTACTTC. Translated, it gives CASSVEAGGALEQYF. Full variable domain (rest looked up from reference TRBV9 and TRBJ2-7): DSGVTQTPKHLITATGQRVTLRCSPRSGDLSVYWYQQSLDQGLQFLIQYYNGEERAKGNILERFSAQQFPDLHSELNLSSLELGDSALYFCASSVEAGGALEQYFGPGTRLTVT.

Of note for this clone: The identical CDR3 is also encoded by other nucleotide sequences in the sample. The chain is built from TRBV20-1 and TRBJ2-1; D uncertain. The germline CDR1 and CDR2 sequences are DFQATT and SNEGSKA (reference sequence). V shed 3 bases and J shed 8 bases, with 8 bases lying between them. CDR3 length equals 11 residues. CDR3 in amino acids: CSASRLDEQFF. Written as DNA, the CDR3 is TGCAGTGCTAGTCGGCTGGATGAGCAGTTCTTC.

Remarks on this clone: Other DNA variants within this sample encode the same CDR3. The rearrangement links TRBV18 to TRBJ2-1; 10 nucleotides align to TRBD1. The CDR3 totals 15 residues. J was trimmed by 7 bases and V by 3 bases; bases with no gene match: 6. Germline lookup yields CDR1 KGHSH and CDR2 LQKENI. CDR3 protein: CASSPGQGRNNEQFF. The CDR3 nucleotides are TGTGCCAGCTCACCGGGACAGGGGAGGAATAATGAGCAGTTCTTC.

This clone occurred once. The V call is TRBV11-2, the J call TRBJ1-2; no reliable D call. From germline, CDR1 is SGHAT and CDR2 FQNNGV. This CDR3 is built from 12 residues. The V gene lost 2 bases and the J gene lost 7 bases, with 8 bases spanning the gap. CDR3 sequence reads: CASSLFRSGYTF. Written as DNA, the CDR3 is TGTGCCAGCAGCTTATTCAGGTCTGGCTACACCTTC. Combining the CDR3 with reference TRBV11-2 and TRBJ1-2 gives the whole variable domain EAGVAQSPRYKIIEKRQSVAFWCNPISGHATLYWYQQILGQGPKLLIQFQNNGVVDDSQLPKDRFSAERLKGVDSTLKIQPAKLEDSAVYLCASSLFRSGYTFGSGTRLTVV.

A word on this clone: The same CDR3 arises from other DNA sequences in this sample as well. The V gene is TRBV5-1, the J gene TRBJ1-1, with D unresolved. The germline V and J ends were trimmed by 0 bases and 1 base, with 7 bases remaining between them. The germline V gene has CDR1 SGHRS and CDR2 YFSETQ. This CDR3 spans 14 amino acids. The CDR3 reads CASSLVGRNTEAFF. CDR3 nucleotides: TGCGCCAGCAGCTTGGTCGGTAGGAACACTGAAGCTTTCTTT.

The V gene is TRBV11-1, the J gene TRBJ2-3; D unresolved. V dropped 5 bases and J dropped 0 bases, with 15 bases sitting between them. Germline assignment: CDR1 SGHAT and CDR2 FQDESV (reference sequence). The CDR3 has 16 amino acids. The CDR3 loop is CASSLDVAASTDTQYF. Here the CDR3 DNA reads TGTGCCAGCAGCCTAGATGTGGCAGCTAGCACAGATACGCAGTATTTT.

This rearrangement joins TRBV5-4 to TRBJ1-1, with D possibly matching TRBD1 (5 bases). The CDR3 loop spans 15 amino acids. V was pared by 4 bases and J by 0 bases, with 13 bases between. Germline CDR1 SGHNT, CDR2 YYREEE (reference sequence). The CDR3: CASSKGQLMNTEAFF. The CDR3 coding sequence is TGTGCCAGCAGCAAGGGGCAGCTAATGAACACTGAAGCTTTCTTT.

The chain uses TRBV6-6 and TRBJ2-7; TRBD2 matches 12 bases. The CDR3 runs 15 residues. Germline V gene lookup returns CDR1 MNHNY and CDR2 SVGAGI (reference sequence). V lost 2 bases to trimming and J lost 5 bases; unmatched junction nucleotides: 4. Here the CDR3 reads CASSYPGLAGNEQYF. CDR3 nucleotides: TGTGCCAGCAGTTACCCAGGACTAGCGGGAAACGAGCAGTACTTC.

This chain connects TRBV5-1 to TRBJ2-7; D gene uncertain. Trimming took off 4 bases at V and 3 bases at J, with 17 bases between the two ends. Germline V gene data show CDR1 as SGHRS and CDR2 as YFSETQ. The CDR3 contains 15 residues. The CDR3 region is CASSPRYGGNYEQYF. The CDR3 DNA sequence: TGCGCCAGCAGCCCCCGTTATGGCGGAAACTACGAGCAGTACTTC.

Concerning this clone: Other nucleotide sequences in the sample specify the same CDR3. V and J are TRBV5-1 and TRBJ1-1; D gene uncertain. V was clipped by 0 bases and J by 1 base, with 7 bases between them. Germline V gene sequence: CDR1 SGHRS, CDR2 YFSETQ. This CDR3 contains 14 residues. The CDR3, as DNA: TGCGCCAGCAGCTTGGGCATCAGGAACACTGAAGCTTTCTTT. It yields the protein CASSLGIRNTEAFF.

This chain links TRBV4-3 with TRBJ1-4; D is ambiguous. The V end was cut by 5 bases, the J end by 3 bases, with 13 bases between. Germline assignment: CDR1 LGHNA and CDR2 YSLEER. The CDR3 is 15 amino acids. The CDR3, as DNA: TGCGCCAGCAGCTCCAGCAGGCTTTCTAATGAAAAACTGTTTTTT. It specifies CASSSSRLSNEKLFF.

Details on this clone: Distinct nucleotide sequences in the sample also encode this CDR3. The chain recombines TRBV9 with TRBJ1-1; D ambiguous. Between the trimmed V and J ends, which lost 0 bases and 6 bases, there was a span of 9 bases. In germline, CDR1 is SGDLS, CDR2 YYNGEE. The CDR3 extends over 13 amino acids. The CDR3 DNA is TGTGCCAGCAGCGTAGTGGGAAGTCCTGAAGCTTTCTTT. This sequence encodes CASSVVGSPEAFF.

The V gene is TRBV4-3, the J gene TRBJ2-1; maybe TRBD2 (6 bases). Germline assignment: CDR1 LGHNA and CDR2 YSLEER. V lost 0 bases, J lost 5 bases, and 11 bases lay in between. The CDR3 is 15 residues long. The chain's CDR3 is CASSQEGGVDNEQFF. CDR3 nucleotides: TGCGCCAGCAGCCAAGAGGGGGGAGTGGACAATGAGCAGTTCTTC.

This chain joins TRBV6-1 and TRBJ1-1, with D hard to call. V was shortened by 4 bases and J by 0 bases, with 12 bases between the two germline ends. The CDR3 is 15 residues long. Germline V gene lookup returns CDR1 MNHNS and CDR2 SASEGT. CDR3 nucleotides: TGTGCCAGCAGTGGACGGACGGATGTGAACACTGAAGCTTTCTTT. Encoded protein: CASSGRTDVNTEAFF.